This T cell receptor (beta chain) was identified during a study of cytomegalovirus exposure and HLA in healthy donors. Study findings and constraints: A later analysis reportedly identified an Asian-associated ancestry cluster as carrying fewer N-insertions than the roughly 670-donor mean. Most of the TCR beta V segments (in an earlier analysis) were productive either about 87% or about 30% of the time.

This PCR relied on a set of 60 Vbeta primers and 13 Jbeta primers. Repertoires were generated with immunoSEQ multiplex PCR, while TCRdb's copy carries only in-frame clones and drops some. This sample has 150,000 to 200,000 clones, with roughly 79% found just once. As for this clone: Its specificity is unknown.

This TCR was recovered from a man aged 35 to 55 in good health and CMV-seronegative. Sequencing input: PBMCs.

The CDR3 DNA reads as TGTGCCAGCAGTTTAAGTCCGCAGCGGGTGGAGGGCTACACCTTC. It is translated as CASSLSPQRVEGYTF. The chain recombines TRBV7-2 with TRBJ1-2; D ambiguous. From germline, CDR1 is SGHTA and CDR2 FQGNSA. This CDR3 region has 15 residues. Trimming cost V 6 bases and J 8 bases, with 22 bases left between them. Together with reference TRBV7-2 and TRBJ1-2, the CDR3 gives the full variable domain: GAGVSQSPSNKVTEKGKDVELRCDPISGHTALYWYRQSLGQGLEFLIYFQGNSAPDKSGLPSDRFSAERTGGSVSTLTIQRTQQEDSAVYLCASSLSPQRVEGYTFGSGTRLTVV.